Listed below are T cell receptor beta chains from one sample, sequenced in a study of cytomegalovirus exposure and HLA in healthy donors. Sequenced by immunoSEQ multiplex PCR; TCRdb stores in-frame clones only, minus some. The data show 65,000 to 90,000 clones, about 74% seen once. Material for sequencing was PBMCs. Source of these receptors: a man aged 40-50 years in good health and CMV-seronegative. The CDR3 runs from the conserved cysteine through the conserved F or W. Fields, in order: V gene, CDR3 protein.

V gene: TRBV30; CDR3 protein: CAWRGLAGETQYF
V gene: TRBV28; CDR3 protein: CASSWWQGAREQYF
V gene: TRBV15; CDR3 protein: CATSTGTDQNTGELFF
V gene: TRBV6-5; CDR3 protein: CASKPPGQNNSPLHF
V gene: TRBV6-5; CDR3 protein: CATGWGAGVDTEAFF
V gene: TRBV4-3; CDR3 protein: CASSQDYQRGGAETQYF
V gene: TRBV2; CDR3 protein: CASTTLGLRFTEAFF
V gene: TRBV13; CDR3 protein: CASSFGGLGVQPQHF
V gene: TRBV9; CDR3 protein: CASSVVEGEKLFF
V gene: TRBV6-6; CDR3 protein: CASSPLRDNEQFF
V gene: TRBV7-3; CDR3 protein: CASSRGGQGSYGYTF
V gene: TRBV28; CDR3 protein: CASSLKQDGYTF
V gene: TRBV4-3; CDR3 protein: CASSQDGGQRTDTQYF
V gene: TRBV15; CDR3 protein: CATSVRQGHTEAFF
V gene: TRBV4-1; CDR3 protein: CASTGTGDEKLFF
V gene: TRBV19; CDR3 protein: CASSNPQGMNTEAFF
V gene: TRBV6-4; CDR3 protein: CASSDTRQGSSCGYTF
V gene: TRBV5-4; CDR3 protein: CASSLDSSYNSPLHF
V gene: TRBV7-9; CDR3 protein: CASSLGLGTGGNEQFF
V gene: TRBV28; CDR3 protein: CASSSGERYGYTF
V gene: TRBV18; CDR3 protein: CASSPGQGMGNEQFF
V gene: TRBV7-6; CDR3 protein: CASSLVSGGAGTQYF
V gene: TRBV4-3; CDR3 protein: CASSQDLRVVFADTQYF
V gene: TRBV7-8; CDR3 protein: CASSPGTGGGNTIYF
V gene: TRBV7-9; CDR3 protein: CASSGRDSYNEQFF
V gene: TRBV5-1; CDR3 protein: CASSLTGSQQPQHF
V gene: TRBV6-4; CDR3 protein: CASSVRGETDTQYF
V gene: TRBV6-5; CDR3 protein: CASSYSRLRIGNEQFF
V gene: TRBV7-2; CDR3 protein: CASSSPSGTTFYEQYF
V gene: TRBV7-3; CDR3 protein: CASSLMGGESPLHF
V gene: TRBV6-4; CDR3 protein: CASSLTSGGQETQYF
V gene: TRBV28; CDR3 protein: CASSALFPSTEAFF
V gene: TRBV7-8; CDR3 protein: CASSLPVAKRLAVTDTQYF
V gene: TRBV7-9; CDR3 protein: CASSFGTNTEAFF
V gene: TRBV7-2; CDR3 protein: CAIRTSGGPDEQFF
V gene: TRBV29-1; CDR3 protein: CSVTGSNEQFF
V gene: TRBV15; CDR3 protein: CATGPSGKETQYF
V gene: TRBV7-2; CDR3 protein: CASSWRQGPYEQYF
V gene: TRBV4-3; CDR3 protein: CASSQEISRVLHF
V gene: TRBV12-5; CDR3 protein: CASGLDPSGGVYEQYF